This T cell receptor (beta chain) was identified during a study of cytomegalovirus exposure and HLA in healthy donors (dated by TCRdb to the late 2010s). The study in broad terms: In an earlier analysis of 550 to 750 of the donors, 276 Gb of sequence data and 90 million to 120 million unique TCR beta sequences from roughly 190 million T cells were reported. Donor age, sex, ethnicity and CMV serostatus were compiled alongside the repertoire data. To decide whether each TCR beta V gene segment behaved as functional or pseudogenic, an earlier analysis of some 580 of the donors relied on high-throughput TCR beta sequencing. The study used immunosequencing to profile the T cell repertoires of some 600 subjects and linked those repertoires to cytomegalovirus serostatus. Because of strong linkage in the cohort, roughly five DR-DQ haplotypes were treated as single units for association and clustering. The genetic ancestry cluster associated with self-reported Caucasian donors included around 76% of the 398 genotyped donors. The number of donors typed differed by locus, with about 629-640 for A, B, C, DRB1 and DQB1, around 520 for DQA1, 600 to 610 for DPA1, and around 460 for DPB1. Class I and class II HLA loci were covered by the typing at four-digit resolution. Among roughly 400 genotyped donors of the cohort, an average of about 240,000 unique TCR beta nucleotide sequences was sequenced per donor, of which about 19% were non-productive. Rather than using new phenotypic data, the later analysis identified candidate immune exposures from TCR beta sequences and from how often those sequences occurred across donors. A later analysis re-examined previously published TCR beta repertoires from over 500 donors and added high-resolution HLA genotyping to investigate patterns of TCR occurrence. To predict cytomegalovirus infection status, the study combined high-throughput TCR immunosequencing, statistical association of individual TCRs with disease status, and machine learning. Every discovery cohort repertoire had been produced on one sequencing platform. In addition to the first cohort of several hundred subjects, a separate validation cohort of 120 different subjects was used. Genome-wide SNP genotypes for about 55% of the roughly 670 donors were used in a later genetic analysis, which treated that subset as a discovery cohort. The study aimed to test whether signatures of past pathogen exposure could be identified by cataloging public T cell receptors. About 310 gigabases of sequencing data and some 85 million unique TCR sequences were included in an early release covering around 600 HLA-typed donors.

Receptor amplification or capture employed the immunoSEQ multiplex PCR assay. For the multiplex PCR, a mixture combining 60 forward primers for TCR Vbeta segments and 13 reverse primers for TCR Jbeta segments was used. A multiplex PCR assay on genomic DNA amplified the CDR3 region of rearranged TCR beta genes. Amplified TCR beta libraries were sequenced as 87-base-pair reads on the Illumina HiSeq System. The source study handled its data this way. Across the 500 to 850 repertoires, a later analysis counted tens of millions of unique TCR beta chains, about 10 million of which were shared by at least two donors. To remove PCR and sequencing errors, raw reads were error-corrected and collapsed into unique sequences using a nearest-neighbor algorithm that merged closely related sequences. CDR3 sequences were aligned to IMGT reference sequences to assign V, D and J gene segments. Each retained sequence needed at least a six-nucleotide match to both a V gene segment and a J gene segment. Rearrangements were classified as productive when the CDR3 lacked stop codons and remained in frame with V and J, and all other rearrangements were classified as non-productive. Following IMGT convention, CDR3 was defined as the stretch from the second conserved V-encoded cysteine up to the conserved J-encoded phenylalanine. In an earlier analysis of 500 to 650 of the donors, sequences lacking an unambiguous match to a single V gene segment were excluded. An earlier analysis of just under 600 of the donors called V segments functional above 56.7% productive rearrangements and segregating when the between-donor standard deviation exceeded 5%. A statistical classification framework was built to diagnose cytomegalovirus status from the catalog of TCR beta chain sequences. V and J gene assignment, in a later analysis, came from comparing TCR nucleotide sequences with IMGT/GENE-DB human TR gene sequences. Using the TCRdist pipeline, a later analysis assigned CDR3 sequences along with most-parsimonious VDJ recombination scenarios. In a later analysis, every TCR beta chain was defined by the combination of its CDR3 amino acid sequence and its V-gene family, and reads without a unique V-gene family were dropped. A later analysis removed several hundred highly shared, low-generation-probability nucleotide sequences to deal with suspected cross-contamination and a sequencing artifact. For each public chain, a later analysis derived a clonal expansion index from normalized ranks of inferred template counts within each repertoire. Generation probabilities in a later analysis came from a VDJ recombination model fitted to out-of-frame rearrangements, and those results were checked against IGoR. In a later analysis, hypergeometric tests were used to score TCR-TCR, TCR-HLA and TCR-CMV co-occurrence, with a repertoire-size bias correction applied to TCR pairs. A later analysis estimated false discovery rates by permuting HLA or CMV assignments 20 times. A later analysis grouped co-occurring TCRs with DBSCAN, adding TCRdist sequence similarity when clustering within HLA-allele-positive subsets. Co-occurrence clustering excluded repertoires with fewer than 30,000 or more than 120,000 public chains, plus five with anomalous nucleotide sharing. TCRdb limited this immuneACCESS table to in-frame rearrangements with V and J called. A share of clones is missing; checked studies link under half to unresolved V genes, and the rest is unexplained. V, J and clone size derive from that table, while D and trimming were established from the DNA sequence. This sample gives over 250,000 clones in total; 86% of them show up just once. 3.5% to 4% of the sample rests with the top ten.

Here is what the overall study found, with its caveats: At a false discovery rate of 0.05, a later analysis linked some 17,000 TCR beta sequences to specific HLA alleles. Because some donors lacked HLA typing at each locus, the association tests relied only on the typed subset. In the study, 150 to 200 TCR beta chains were listed as associated with cytomegalovirus. The authors suggested that the approach could potentially be generalized to other disease states and immunological phenotypes. In a later analysis, HLA-associated TCR beta chains showed more clonal expansion and lower generation probabilities than non-associated chains that were equally common. A further reported finding was that TCR beta sequences accurately predicted the HLA-A and HLA-B alleles for most subjects in the first cohort. In vitro tests confirmed that a few of the cytomegalovirus-associated TCR beta chains recognize cytomegalovirus antigens. Correlated functional status among segregating V segments might reflect linkage disequilibrium, but an unknown experimental factor could not be ruled out. In an earlier analysis of fewer than 750 of the donors, most TCR beta V segments were observed in productive rearrangements about 87% or about 30% of the time, broadly matching IMGT annotations. The only immune exposure information available for the cohort was CMV serostatus. Only TCR beta chains were sequenced in this cohort, and the absence of alpha or paired-chain data limited detectable features. While some public TCRs were present in many individuals, most TCR sequences turned up only very rarely across donors. Assigning TCR associations to individual alleles was difficult when HLA alleles, especially DR and DQ, strongly co-occurred. Some IMGT-functional V segments, including TRBV6-2 and TRBV6-3, could not be told apart with the 87-base-pair reads, so those segments were excluded. Roughly uniform sequencing depth across donors was assumed in presence/absence analyses, although this assumption may not hold. An association between a missense DCLRE1C variant and V-gene and J-gene trimming of TCR beta chains was found in a later genetic analysis and replicated in an independent cohort. A later analysis reported that several top co-occurrence clusters appeared linked to parvovirus B19, influenza, CMV and Epstein-Barr virus. In a later analysis, most CMV-associated TCR beta chains were found to appear HLA-restricted, with HLA associations seemingly driven largely by CMV exposure. Because counts were too low, more than 15 rarely observed V segments, including chromosome 9 orphons, were left out of the earlier analysis of 587 of the donors. The sequencing pipeline was judged likely to have produced a cluster of highly shared sequence variants as a technical artifact. In a later genetic analysis, fewer N-insertions in productive TCRs were reported among donors in an Asian-associated ancestry cluster than the approximately 630-donor mean. The classifier was reported to diagnose cytomegalovirus status with high specificity and sensitivity in both the original cohort and the validation cohort. A later analysis found that TCR association rates varied across HLA loci, with DRB1 alleles showing the most associated TCRs and HLA-C alleles the fewest.

The CDR3 holds 12 amino acids from the cysteine to the phenylalanine. Kept here is only the CDR3 DNA, which spans 36 bases and is read in frame from base 1. The V and J ends are trimmed by 4 bases and 4 bases, leaving 7 bases between them. From the germline V gene, CDR1 is SGHDN and CDR2 is FVKESK. The cohort comprised 550 to 700 healthy bone marrow donors. At the time of sampling, all cohort members were nominally healthy, though unrecorded immune exposures were likely present. The donor tested CMV seropositive, placing the donor among the 310 or so seropositive members of the cohort. A peripheral blood sample was collected from each donor, and TCR beta sequencing was performed on peripheral blood mononuclear cells. The Qiagen DNeasy Blood Extraction Kit was used to extract genomic DNA from the blood cell samples. Note on this clone: It lacks a known antigen. Base qualities are missing; no much larger clone stands one base away.

The sample consisted of PBMCs. The receptor was derived from a man aged 35 to 55 in good health and CMV-seropositive. The rearrangement combines TRBV14 with TRBJ1-2; the D gene remains uncertain. CDR3 protein: CASSPGAYGYTF. The DNA sequence is TGTGCCAGCAGCCCGGGAGCCTATGGCTACACCTTC.